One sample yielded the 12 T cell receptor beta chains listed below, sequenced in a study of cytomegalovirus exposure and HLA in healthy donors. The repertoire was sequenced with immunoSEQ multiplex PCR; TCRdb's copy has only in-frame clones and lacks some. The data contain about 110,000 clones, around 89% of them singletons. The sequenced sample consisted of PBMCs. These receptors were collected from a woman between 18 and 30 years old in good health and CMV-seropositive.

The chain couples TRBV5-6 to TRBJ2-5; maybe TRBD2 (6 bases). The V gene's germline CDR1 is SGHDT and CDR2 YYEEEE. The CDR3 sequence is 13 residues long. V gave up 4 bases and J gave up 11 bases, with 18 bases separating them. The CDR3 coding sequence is TGTGCCAGCAGCCAGCGAGCGGGCAGGGCTCAGTACTTC. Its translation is CASSQRAGRAQYF.

The CDR3 protein is CASSPEGARSNKETQYF. The CDR3 DNA reads TGTGCCAGTAGTCCGGAGGGGGCAAGATCGAATAAAGAGACCCAGTACTTC. The chain uses TRBV19 and TRBJ2-5, with D possibly TRBD1 on 7 matching bases. Germline lookup yields CDR1 LNHDA and CDR2 SQIVND (reference sequence). V was trimmed by 5 bases and J by 3 bases, leaving 22 bases between them. The CDR3 sequence is 17 residues long. Filled out from reference TRBV19 and TRBJ2-5, the complete variable domain reads DGGITQSPKYLFRKEGQNVTLSCEQNLNHDAMYWYRQDPGQGLRLIYYSQIVNDFQKGDIAEGYSVSREKKESFPLTVTSAQKNPTAFYLCASSPEGARSNKETQYFGPGTRLLVL.

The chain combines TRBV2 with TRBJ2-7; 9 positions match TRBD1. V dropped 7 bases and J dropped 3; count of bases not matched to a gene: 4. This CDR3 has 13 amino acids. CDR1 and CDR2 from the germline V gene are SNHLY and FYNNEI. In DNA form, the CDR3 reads TGTGCCAGCAAGCGGACAGGGGTCTACGAGCAGTACTTC. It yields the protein CASKRTGVYEQYF. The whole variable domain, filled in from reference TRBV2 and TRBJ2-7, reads EPEVTQTPSHQVTQMGQEVILRCVPISNHLYFYWYRQILGQKVEFLVSFYNNEISEKSEIFDDQFSVERPDGSNFTLKIRSTKLEDSAMYFCASKRTGVYEQYFGPGTRLTVT.

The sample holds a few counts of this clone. CDR3 region: CASTPEQLNTEAFF. The CDR3 DNA follows: TGTGCCAGCACCCCTGAACAACTGAACACTGAAGCTTTCTTT. The rearrangement joins TRBV7-9 to TRBJ1-1, with no clear D. V was trimmed by 7 bases and J by 0 bases, leaving 12 bases between them. Looked up from germline, CDR1 is SEHNR and CDR2 is FQNEAQ (reference sequence). The CDR3 extends over 14 amino acids.

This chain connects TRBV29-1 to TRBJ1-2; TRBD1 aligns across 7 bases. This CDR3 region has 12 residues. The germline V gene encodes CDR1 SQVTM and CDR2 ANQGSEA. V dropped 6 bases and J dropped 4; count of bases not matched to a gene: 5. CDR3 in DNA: TGCAGCGTCGGACAGGCCAGCTATGGCTACACCTTC. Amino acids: CSVGQASYGYTF.

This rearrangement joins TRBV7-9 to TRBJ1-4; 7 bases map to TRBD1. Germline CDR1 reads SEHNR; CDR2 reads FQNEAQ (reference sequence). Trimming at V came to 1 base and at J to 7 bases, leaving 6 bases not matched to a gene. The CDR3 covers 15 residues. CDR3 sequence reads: CASSLVRQGGEKLFF. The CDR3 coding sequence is TGTGCCAGCAGCTTAGTCCGACAGGGTGGTGAAAAACTGTTTTTT.

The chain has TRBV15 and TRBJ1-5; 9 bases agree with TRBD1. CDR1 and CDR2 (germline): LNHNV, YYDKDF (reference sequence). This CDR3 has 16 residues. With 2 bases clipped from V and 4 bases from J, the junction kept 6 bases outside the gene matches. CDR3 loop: CATSRTRTGENQPQHF. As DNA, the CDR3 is TGTGCCACCAGCAGAACCCGGACAGGGGAGAATCAGCCCCAGCATTTT.

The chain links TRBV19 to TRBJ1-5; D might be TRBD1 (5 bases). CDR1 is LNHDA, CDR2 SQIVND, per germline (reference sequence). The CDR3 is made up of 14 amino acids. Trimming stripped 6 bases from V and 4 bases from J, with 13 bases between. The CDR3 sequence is CASSINQGNQPQHF. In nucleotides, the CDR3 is TGTGCCAGTAGCATTAACCAGGGTAATCAGCCCCAGCATTTT. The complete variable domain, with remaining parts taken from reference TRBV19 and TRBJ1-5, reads DGGITQSPKYLFRKEGQNVTLSCEQNLNHDAMYWYRQDPGQGLRLIYYSQIVNDFQKGDIAEGYSVSREKKESFPLTVTSAQKNPTAFYLCASSINQGNQPQHFGDGTRLSIL.

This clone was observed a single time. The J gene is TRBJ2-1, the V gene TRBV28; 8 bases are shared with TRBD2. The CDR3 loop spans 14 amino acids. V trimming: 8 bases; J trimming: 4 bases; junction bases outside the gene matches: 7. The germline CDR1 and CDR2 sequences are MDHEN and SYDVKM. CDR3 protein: CASLSGGSYNEQFF. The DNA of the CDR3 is TGTGCCAGCCTCAGCGGGGGCTCGTACAATGAGCAGTTCTTC.

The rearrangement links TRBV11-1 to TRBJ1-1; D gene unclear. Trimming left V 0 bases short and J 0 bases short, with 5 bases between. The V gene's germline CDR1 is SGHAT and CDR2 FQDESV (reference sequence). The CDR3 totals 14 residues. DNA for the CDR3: TGTGCCAGCAGCTTAGCTCAGTTGAACACTGAAGCTTTCTTT. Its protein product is CASSLAQLNTEAFF.

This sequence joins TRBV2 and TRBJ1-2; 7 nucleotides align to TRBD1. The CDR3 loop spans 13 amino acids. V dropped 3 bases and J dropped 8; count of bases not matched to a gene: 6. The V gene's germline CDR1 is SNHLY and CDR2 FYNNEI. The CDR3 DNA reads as TGTGCCAGCAGTGAGACAGGGTACGGGGGCTACACCTTC. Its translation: CASSETGYGGYTF.

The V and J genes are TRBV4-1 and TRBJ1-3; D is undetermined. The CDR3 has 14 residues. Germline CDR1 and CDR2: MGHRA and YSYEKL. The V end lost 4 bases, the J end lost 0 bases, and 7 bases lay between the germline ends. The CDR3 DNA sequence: TGCGCCAGCAGCCTCCCAGACTCTGGAAACACCATATATTTT. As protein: CASSLPDSGNTIYF.